Presented here are 32 T cell receptor beta chains from one specimen sequenced in a study of cytotoxic CD8 clonotypes in ibrutinib-treated CLL (dated by TCRdb to 2020 to 2022). Libraries were made using the immunoSEQ multiplex PCR assay. The table comes from immuneACCESS by way of TCRdb, which keeps in-frame sequences with V and J called. Part of the clones is missing from these tables; in studies checked, under half for an unresolved V gene and the rest for unknown reasons. This sample lists more than 150,000 clones; approximately 72% were detected once. The top ten clonotypes cover roughly 13% of the sample. The time point label, as the study defines it: roughly 2 years on ibrutinib. The input for sequencing was PBMCs, taken after 24 months of ibrutinib treatment. These receptors were obtained from a human donor with chronic lymphocytic leukemia.

The V call is TRBV30, the J call TRBJ2-1; maybe TRBD2 (6 bases). Between the trimmed V and J ends, which lost 4 bases and 4 bases, there was a span of 17 bases. The CDR3 has 15 amino acids. From germline, CDR1 is GTSNPN and CDR2 SVGIG (reference sequence). CDR3 protein: CAWTDFGGNYNEQFF. The CDR3 DNA reads as TGTGCCTGGACCGACTTTGGGGGGAATTACAATGAGCAGTTCTTC. The full variable domain, with the rest looked up from reference TRBV30 and TRBJ2-1, is SQTIHQWPATLVQPVGSPLSLECTVEGTSNPNLYWYRQAAGRGLQLLFYSVGIGQISSEVPQNLSASRPQDRQFILSSKKLLLSDSGFYLCAWTDFGGNYNEQFFGPGTRLTVL.

The chain combines TRBV18 with TRBJ1-2; perhaps TRBD1 as D (6 bases). The CDR3 contains 13 residues. V was pared by 2 bases and J by 6 bases, with 10 bases between. Germline-derived CDR1 and CDR2 are KGHSH and LQKENI. CDR3 region: CASSPWGRDGYTF. CDR3 DNA: TGTGCCAGCTCACCATGGGGGCGGGATGGCTACACCTTC. Using reference TRBV18 and TRBJ1-2 for the parts outside the CDR3, the full variable domain is NAGVMQNPRHLVRRRGQEARLRCSPMKGHSHVYWYRQLPEEGLKFMVYLQKENIIDESGMPKERFSAEFPKEGPSILRIQQVVRGDSAAYFCASSPWGRDGYTFGSGTRLTVV.

This clone was counted only a few times. The rearrangement links TRBV4-2 to TRBJ1-5; D is unclear. The CDR3 is 14 amino acids. With 0 bases removed from V and 1 base from J, the gap between germline ends came to 4 bases. Germline values: CDR1 LGHNA, CDR2 YNFKEQ. The CDR3, as DNA: TGTGCCAGCAGCCAAGACGGGAGCAATCAGCCCCAGCATTTT. This sequence encodes CASSQDGSNQPQHF.

In this sample, this clone turned up once. The chain has TRBV7-8 and TRBJ2-7, with D maybe TRBD2 (5 bases). The ends were cut back, 1 base at V and 5 bases at J, with 15 bases in the middle. There are 15 residues in the CDR3. Germline lookup yields CDR1 SGHVS and CDR2 FQNEAQ. CDR3 in DNA: TGTGCCAGCAGCTTAGTACCAGCGGAGCCCCACGAGCAGTACTTC. Its protein product is CASSLVPAEPHEQYF.

There are a few counts of this clone. The chain combines TRBV27 with TRBJ1-4; D perhaps matches TRBD1 (5 bases). The CDR3 is 15 residues long. Germline lookup yields CDR1 MNHEY and CDR2 SMNVEV (reference sequence). V gave up 5 bases and J gave up 3 bases, with 13 bases separating them. The CDR3 bases are TGTGCCAGCAGTCCGAAGGGACTTTCTAATGAAAAACTGTTTTTT. This sequence encodes CASSPKGLSNEKLFF.

This clone was counted a single time. The genes are TRBV7-9 and TRBJ2-1, with a weak D call TRBD2 (5 bases). Trimming cost V 1 base and J 13 bases, with 17 bases left between them. The CDR3 is made up of 14 amino acids. Looked up from germline, CDR1 is SEHNR and CDR2 is FQNEAQ (reference sequence). The CDR3 sequence: CASSLVSSGGAQFF. DNA of the CDR3: TGTGCCAGCAGCTTAGTTTCAAGCGGCGGCGCCCAGTTCTTC.

This chain connects TRBV30 to TRBJ2-1; D possibly matches TRBD1 or TRBD2 (5 bases each). The CDR3 is 15 residues long. Trimming took 2 bases from V and 3 from J, leaving 14 bases between them. CDR1 is GTSNPN and CDR2 is SVGIG in the germline V gene (reference sequence). The CDR3 region is CAWSFGTRLYNEQFF. CDR3 in DNA: TGTGCCTGGAGTTTTGGGACCCGACTCTACAATGAGCAGTTCTTC.

This clone was detected only once. The V gene is TRBV27, the J gene TRBJ1-2, with TRBD1 matching 7 bases. The CDR3 has 16 residues. Germline V gene sequence: CDR1 MNHEY, CDR2 SMNVEV (reference sequence). After removal of 0 bases from V and 4 bases from J, the junction contained 8 bases not matched to a gene. The CDR3 region has the DNA TGTGCCAGCAGTTTATCAACTGGGGCAGGGGGCTATGGCTACACCTTC. Its translation is CASSLSTGAGGYGYTF.

The chain recombines TRBV6-1 with TRBJ2-7, with a tentative D call TRBD1 (5 bases). With 1 base removed from V and 1 base from J, the gap between germline ends came to 11 bases. The V gene's germline CDR1 is MNHNS and CDR2 SASEGT. The CDR3 is 15 amino acids. In nucleotides, the CDR3 is TGTGCCAGCAGTGAAGTTGGGGCAGTTTCCTACGAGCAGTACTTC. This encodes CASSEVGAVSYEQYF.

The J gene is TRBJ2-3, the V gene TRBV5-1; 10 bases are a match to TRBD2. The CDR3 sequence is 17 residues long. The junction had 7 bases not matched to a gene; V was cut back by 0 bases and J by 3 bases. CDR1 is SGHRS, CDR2 YFSETQ, per germline. In DNA, the CDR3 is TGCGCCAGCAGCTTGGTGTCTAGCGGGAGTGAGACAGATACGCAGTATTTT. This translates into CASSLVSSGSETDTQYF.

J is TRBJ2-7 and V is TRBV6-5; 8 positions agree with TRBD1. The V gene end was trimmed by 2 bases and the J gene end by 3 bases; junction bases not matched to a gene: 3. Germline V CDR1 and CDR2: MNHEY, SVGAGI. This CDR3 has 14 residues. CDR3 protein: CASSYQDRGYEQYF. The CDR3 region has the DNA TGTGCCAGCAGTTACCAAGACAGGGGCTACGAGCAGTACTTC.

This clone occurred a few times. V is TRBV28 and J is TRBJ1-5; 10 bases agree with TRBD1. Germline V gene sequence: CDR1 MDHEN, CDR2 SYDVKM. Trimming at V came to 3 bases and at J to 0 bases, leaving 5 bases not matched to a gene. The CDR3 runs to 17 residues. The CDR3 DNA is TGTGCCAGCAGTTTTTGGGGGACAGGGGTTAGCAATCAGCCCCAGCATTTT. Translation: CASSFWGTGVSNQPQHF.

The gene calls are TRBV2 and TRBJ2-1, with D tentatively TRBD1 (5 bases). CDR3 length equals 13 residues. Germline V CDR1 and CDR2: SNHLY, FYNNEI. V was shortened by 3 bases and J by 7 bases, with 10 bases between the two germline ends. CDR3 bases: TGTGCCAGCAGTGACCAGGGTGCGAATGAGCAGTTCTTC. It is translated as CASSDQGANEQFF.

The table lists this clone with a few counts. The chain uses TRBV7-9 and TRBJ2-2, with 14 positions matching TRBD2. Trimming cost V 5 bases and J 3 bases; bases outside gene matches: 8. Germline V gene sequence: CDR1 SEHNR, CDR2 FQNEAQ (reference sequence). The CDR3 extends over 18 amino acids. The CDR3 DNA follows: TGTGCCAGCAGCCATACCACGGGACTAGCGGGAGACACCGGGGAGCTGTTTTTT. This translates into CASSHTTGLAGDTGELFF.

The chain has TRBV9 and TRBJ1-4; D remains unclear. Trimming stripped 0 bases from V and 2 bases from J, with 11 bases between. Germline CDR1 and CDR2: SGDLS and YYNGEE. There are 16 residues in the CDR3. CDR3 amino acids: CASSVGVGRTNEKLFF. CDR3 bases: TGTGCCAGCAGCGTAGGGGTGGGCAGGACTAATGAAAAACTGTTTTTT. Complete variable domain (other parts from reference TRBV9 and TRBJ1-4): DSGVTQTPKHLITATGQRVTLRCSPRSGDLSVYWYQQSLDQGLQFLIQYYNGEERAKGNILERFSAQQFPDLHSELNLSSLELGDSALYFCASSVGVGRTNEKLFFGSGTQLSVL.

The gene calls are TRBV6-1 and TRBJ1-5; D uncertain. The CDR3 totals 15 residues. Trimming left V 2 bases short and J 1 base short, with 9 bases between. Germline CDR1 MNHNS, CDR2 SASEGT. CDR3 amino acids: CASSERVASNQPQHF. CDR3 coding DNA: TGTGCCAGCAGTGAAAGAGTAGCGAGCAATCAGCCCCAGCATTTT.

This clone was seen just once. The V and J genes are TRBV5-1 and TRBJ1-1, with D possibly matching TRBD1 (5 bases). CDR1 and CDR2 (germline): SGHRS, YFSETQ. This CDR3 is built from 14 residues. The V end lost 0 bases, the J end lost 5 bases, and 11 bases lay between the germline ends. CDR3 bases: TGCGCCAGCAGCTTGGAGCCAGGGTATACTGAAGCTTTCTTT. Encoded protein: CASSLEPGYTEAFF.

This chain links TRBV7-6 with TRBJ2-2; tentatively, D is TRBD2 (5 bases). Per germline, CDR1 SGHVS and CDR2 FNYEAQ. Trimming took 1 base from V and 7 from J, leaving 7 bases between them. The CDR3 is 13 residues long. The CDR3 loop is CASSLDRDGELFF. For the CDR3, the DNA is TGTGCCAGCAGCTTAGACCGGGACGGGGAGCTGTTTTTT.

The chain carries TRBV2 and TRBJ2-3; the D gene is possibly TRBD2 (5 bases). Between the trimmed V and J ends, which lost 8 bases and 4 bases, there was a span of 19 bases. Looked up from germline, CDR1 is SNHLY and CDR2 is FYNNEI. There are 15 residues in the CDR3. The CDR3 DNA follows: TGTGCCAGCGGAATACTTCACGCCGGGGCAGATACGCAGTATTTT. The encoded protein is CASGILHAGADTQYF.

This clone was found a few times. This rearrangement joins TRBV6-5 to TRBJ2-6, with D uncertain. The CDR3 contains 15 residues. Trimming shortened V by 0 bases and J by 3 bases, and 6 bases separated the two germline ends. Germline assignment: CDR1 MNHEY and CDR2 SVGAGI. The DNA of the CDR3 is TGTGCCAGCAGTTACTCGACGAGTGGGGCCAACGTCCTGACTTTC. Protein sequence: CASSYSTSGANVLTF.

The rearrangement links TRBV18 to TRBJ1-5, with a possible D match to TRBD1 (5 bases). Germline assignment: CDR1 KGHSH and CDR2 LQKENI. This CDR3 region has 17 residues. V shed 3 bases and J shed 4 bases, with 19 bases lying between them. CDR3 protein: CASSPSPRDKGNQPQHF. The CDR3 DNA is TGTGCCAGCTCACCTTCTCCTCGAGACAAGGGGAATCAGCCCCAGCATTTT.

The chain combines TRBV6-1 with TRBJ2-7; tentative D call: TRBD2 (5 bases). V dropped 4 bases and J dropped 6 bases, with 13 bases sitting between them. The CDR3 totals 13 residues. Germline V gene sequence: CDR1 MNHNS, CDR2 SASEGT. CDR3 region: CASSVGGGTEQYF. The CDR3 region has the DNA TGTGCCAGCAGTGTTGGAGGAGGTACCGAGCAGTACTTC.

The rearrangement joins TRBV28 to TRBJ1-2; D ambiguous. The CDR3 is made up of 12 amino acids. CDR1 MDHEN and CDR2 SYDVKM come from the germline V gene. With 3 bases removed from V and 1 base from J, the gap between germline ends came to 3 bases. In nucleotides, the CDR3 is TGTGCCAGCAGTTTTTTTAACTATGGCTACACCTTC. It translates to CASSFFNYGYTF.

There are a few counts of this clone. V gene TRBV4-3 combines with J gene TRBJ2-1; TRBD1 agrees at 8 bases. The CDR3 sequence is 16 residues long. Germline trimming cut 4 bases from V and 3 bases from J; bases unmatched to any gene: 8. Germline lookup yields CDR1 LGHNA and CDR2 YSLEER. The CDR3 nucleotides read TGCGCCAGCAGCCCTTCGACAGGGGTCGTCTACAATGAGCAGTTCTTC. Its protein is CASSPSTGVVYNEQFF.

The chain carries TRBV9 and TRBJ2-3; 8 nucleotides line up with TRBD1. V shed 2 bases, J shed 1 base, and the junction held 3 bases outside the gene matches. Germline V gene data show CDR1 as SGDLS and CDR2 as YYNGEE. The CDR3 spans 15 residues. Written as DNA, the CDR3 is TGTGCCAGCAGCGTCGACAGGGGTGGCACAGATACGCAGTATTTT. This gives the protein CASSVDRGGTDTQYF.

The chain has TRBV4-1 and TRBJ1-2, with TRBD1 as a possible D gene (5 bases). The CDR3 runs to 14 residues. Germline values: CDR1 MGHRA, CDR2 YSYEKL. V was shortened by 3 bases and J by 6 bases, with 14 bases between the two germline ends. As DNA, the CDR3 is TGCGCCAGCAGCCATGACCCCAGGGCGAATGGCTACACCTTC. Translating it yields CASSHDPRANGYTF.

This rearrangement joins TRBV7-2 to TRBJ2-1; D might be TRBD1 or TRBD2, each matching 5 bases. The V gene's germline CDR1 is SGHTA and CDR2 FQGNSA. CDR3 length equals 16 residues. V lost 2 bases and J 4 bases, leaving 15 bases between the germline ends. CDR3 protein: CASSLRDGKRYNEQFF. The CDR3 DNA sequence: TGTGCCAGCAGCTTACGGGACGGAAAAAGGTACAATGAGCAGTTCTTC.

This chain connects TRBV5-5 to TRBJ2-2, with D uncertain. Germline values: CDR1 SGHKS, CDR2 YYEKEE (reference sequence). This CDR3 spans 17 amino acids. V was pared by 1 base and J by 1 base, with 14 bases between. The CDR3 nucleotides are TGTGCCAGCAGCTTGTATGCGTCCGACCAGAACACCGGGGAGCTGTTTTTT. Translation: CASSLYASDQNTGELFF.

This clone was counted between two and nine times. The CDR3 nucleotides read TGTGCCAGCAGCCCCATGAGGGGGAGAGTTTCCACCGGGGAGCTGTTTTTT. It translates to CASSPMRGRVSTGELFF. The chain carries TRBV9 and TRBJ2-2; perhaps TRBD1 as D (6 bases). The CDR3 is 17 amino acids. Trimming removed 4 bases at V and 4 bases at J, with 20 bases between. Germline loops: CDR1 SGDLS, CDR2 YYNGEE.

The rearrangement joins TRBV28 to TRBJ2-7; D is ambiguous. Trimming took off 3 bases at V and 4 bases at J, with 1 base between the two ends. This CDR3 has 10 amino acids. Germline V CDR1 and CDR2: MDHEN, SYDVKM. In DNA, the CDR3 is TGTGCCAGCAGTTTGTACGAGCAGTACTTC. Its protein product is CASSLYEQYF. Full variable domain (outside the CDR3, taken from reference TRBV28 and TRBJ2-7): DVKVTQSSRYLVKRTGEKVFLECVQDMDHENMFWYRQDPGLGLRLIYFSYDVKMKEKGDIPEGYSVSREKKERFSLILESASTNQTSMYLCASSLYEQYFGPGTRLTVT.

V usage is TRBV5-1 and J usage is TRBJ2-7; 11 bases agree with TRBD1. The germline V gene has CDR1 SGHRS and CDR2 YFSETQ. The CDR3 consists of 14 residues. Germline trimming cut 4 bases from V and 7 bases from J; bases unmatched to any gene: 7. CDR3 sequence (DNA): TGCGCCAGCAGCATAGGACAGGGGGCGGATGAGCAGTACTTC. It specifies CASSIGQGADEQYF.

V and J are TRBV25-1 and TRBJ1-3; possible D gene TRBD1, 5 bases. Trimming shortened V by 4 bases and J by 0 bases, and 10 bases separated the two germline ends. From germline, CDR1 is MGHDK and CDR2 SYGVNS. This CDR3 is 15 amino acids long. CDR3 DNA sequence: TGTGCCAGCAGTGGGGGACGGGACTCTGGAAACACCATATATTTT. It encodes CASSGGRDSGNTIYF. The whole variable domain, remainder taken from reference TRBV25-1 and TRBJ1-3, is EADIYQTPRYLVIGTGKKITLECSQTMGHDKMYWYQQDPGMELHLIHYSYGVNSTEKGDLSSESTVSRIRTEHFPLTLESARPSHTSQYLCASSGGRDSGNTIYFGEGSWLTVV.